A selection of T cell receptor beta chains follows, all from one sample in a study of blood T cell repertoires in COVID-19. Sequenced by immunoSEQ multiplex PCR; TCRdb stores in-frame clones only, minus some. Among a few hundred thousand clones listed, roughly 90% were seen once. The sequencing input was PBMCs or T cells enriched from blood (not recorded which). The origin of the receptors is a woman between 45 and 65 years old who had recovered from COVID-19. The CDR3 runs from the conserved cysteine through the conserved F or W. Each record gives: D gene, clone size, J gene, V gene, CDR3 protein, CDR3 DNA. The D gene is left open where the match is weak. Clone sizes are given selectively: once, few, many, or a class where the clone is expanded.

d_gene: TRBD2
abundance: once
j_gene: TRBJ2-7
v_gene: TRBV7-2
CDR3aa: CASSWGLAGGHYEQYF
CDR3nt: TGTGCCAGCAGCTGGGGACTAGCGGGAGGGCACTACGAGCAGTACTTC

d_gene: TRBD2
abundance: -
j_gene: TRBJ2-7
v_gene: TRBV25-1
CDR3aa: CASSESGGRLTYEQYF
CDR3nt: TGTGCCAGCAGTGAATCAGGCGGGAGGCTCACTTACGAGCAGTACTTC

d_gene: TRBD1
abundance: once
j_gene: TRBJ1-4
v_gene: TRBV30
CDR3aa: CAYRDRGLTLFF
CDR3nt: TGTGCCTACCGGGACAGGGGCCTTACACTGTTTTTT

d_gene: -
abundance: -
j_gene: TRBJ2-3
v_gene: TRBV5-4
CDR3aa: CASSLLEDTQYF
CDR3nt: TGTGCCAGCAGCTTGCTAGAGGATACGCAGTATTTT

d_gene: -
abundance: -
j_gene: TRBJ1-2
v_gene: TRBV3-1/TRBV3-2
CDR3aa: CASSQRQGIGYTF
CDR3nt: TGTGCCAGCAGCCAACGCCAGGGGATTGGCTACACCTTC

d_gene: TRBD2
abundance: -
j_gene: TRBJ2-2
v_gene: TRBV7-2
CDR3aa: CASSLAGVGFNGELFF
CDR3nt: TGTGCCAGCAGCCTAGCGGGAGTGGGGTTTAACGGGGAGCTGTTTTTT

d_gene: TRBD2
abundance: -
j_gene: TRBJ2-3
v_gene: TRBV7-2
CDR3aa: CASSQAAAGEQYF
CDR3nt: TGTGCCAGCAGCCAGGCAGCGGCGGGAGAGCAGTATTTT

d_gene: TRBD1
abundance: -
j_gene: TRBJ2-7
v_gene: TRBV20-1
CDR3aa: CSATGSYEQYF
CDR3nt: TGCAGTGCGACAGGGTCCTACGAGCAGTACTTC

d_gene: -
abundance: -
j_gene: TRBJ1-5
v_gene: TRBV7-2
CDR3aa: CASSLELQLPNQPQHF
CDR3nt: TGTGCCAGCAGCTTAGAATTACAGCTCCCGAATCAGCCCCAGCATTTT

d_gene: -
abundance: -
j_gene: TRBJ1-2
v_gene: TRBV7-2
CDR3aa: CASSSRQRGGHGYTF
CDR3nt: TGTGCCAGCAGCTCGAGACAGAGGGGGGGGCATGGCTACACCTTC

d_gene: -
abundance: -
j_gene: TRBJ1-5
v_gene: TRBV28
CDR3aa: CASSLVSGQPQHF
CDR3nt: TGTGCCAGCAGTTTAGTTAGTGGTCAGCCCCAGCATTTT

d_gene: -
abundance: -
j_gene: TRBJ1-4
v_gene: TRBV7-9
CDR3aa: CASSLAGGEKLFF
CDR3nt: TGTGCCAGCAGCTTAGCTGGGGGCGAGAAACTGTTTTTT

d_gene: -
abundance: few
j_gene: TRBJ1-5
v_gene: TRBV6-5
CDR3aa: CASSPDRKRQPQHF
CDR3nt: TGTGCCAGCAGTCCTGACAGGAAGAGACAGCCCCAGCATTTT

d_gene: TRBD1
abundance: -
j_gene: TRBJ1-2
v_gene: TRBV2
CDR3aa: CASSERVQGALHGYTF
CDR3nt: TGTGCCAGCAGTGAGAGGGTGCAGGGGGCTCTTCATGGCTACACCTTC

d_gene: TRBD2
abundance: -
j_gene: TRBJ2-2
v_gene: TRBV7-3
CDR3aa: CASSPHLLAGENTGELFF
CDR3nt: TGTGCCAGCAGCCCACACCTCCTAGCGGGAGAAAACACCGGGGAGCTGTTTTTT

d_gene: TRBD1
abundance: -
j_gene: TRBJ1-6
v_gene: TRBV15
CDR3aa: CATSREIQGGSSPLHF
CDR3nt: TGTGCCACCAGCAGAGAGATACAGGGGGGGAGTTCACCCCTCCACTTT

d_gene: -
abundance: -
j_gene: TRBJ1-3
v_gene: TRBV11-2
CDR3aa: CASSLVVPGNTIYF
CDR3nt: TGTGCCAGCAGCTTAGTGGTACCCGGGAACACCATATATTTT

d_gene: TRBD1
abundance: -
j_gene: TRBJ1-2
v_gene: TRBV28
CDR3aa: CASSLPGQFYGYTF
CDR3nt: TGTGCCAGCAGTTTACCGGGACAGTTCTATGGCTACACCTTC

d_gene: -
abundance: -
j_gene: TRBJ1-5
v_gene: TRBV7-2
CDR3aa: CASSLDRDQPQHF
CDR3nt: TGTGCCAGCAGCTTAGACAGGGATCAGCCCCAGCATTTT

d_gene: -
abundance: -
j_gene: TRBJ2-7
v_gene: TRBV27
CDR3aa: CASRRLNEQYF
CDR3nt: TGTGCCAGCAGGCGGTTGAACGAGCAGTACTTC

d_gene: -
abundance: -
j_gene: TRBJ2-5
v_gene: TRBV20-1
CDR3aa: CSGWQETQYF
CDR3nt: TGCAGTGGATGGCAGGAGACCCAGTACTTC

d_gene: -
abundance: -
j_gene: TRBJ1-1
v_gene: TRBV5-4
CDR3aa: CASSAVRATEAFF
CDR3nt: TGTGCCAGCAGCGCTGTGAGGGCCACTGAAGCTTTCTTT

d_gene: -
abundance: -
j_gene: TRBJ2-2
v_gene: TRBV19
CDR3aa: CASSLYNPGGTGELFF
CDR3nt: TGTGCCAGTAGTCTATACAACCCTGGAGGTACCGGGGAGCTGTTTTTT

d_gene: TRBD1
abundance: -
j_gene: TRBJ1-5
v_gene: TRBV18
CDR3aa: CASSARDRIYNQPQHF
CDR3nt: TGTGCCAGCTCAGCCCGGGACAGGATCTATAATCAGCCCCAGCATTTT